The 11 T cell receptor beta chains given below trace back to one sample, sequenced in a study of blood T cell repertoires in COVID-19. The assay was immunoSEQ multiplex PCR, and TCRdb's table has in-frame clones only and misses some. Of about 480,000 clones in the sample, roughly 87% are singletons; the top ten hold roughly 0.9%. Material for sequencing was peripheral blood. The receptor set was obtained from a man between 18 and 29 years old with COVID-19, enrolled during active disease.

The rearrangement links TRBV24-1 to TRBJ2-1; 8 nucleotides line up with TRBD2. The CDR3 totals 13 residues. In germline, CDR1 is KGHDR, CDR2 SFDVKD. The ends lost 7 bases at V and 4 bases at J; junction bases unmatched: 2. CDR3 coding DNA: TGTGCCACCAGCACTAGCGGATACAATGAGCAGTTCTTC. Translating gives CATSTSGYNEQFF.

This sequence joins TRBV5-1 and TRBJ2-2, with 11 positions matching TRBD1. Germline V gene data show CDR1 as SGHRS and CDR2 as YFSETQ. With 3 bases clipped from V and 6 bases from J, the junction kept 7 bases outside the gene matches. CDR3 length: 16 amino acids. Written as DNA, the CDR3 is TGCGCCAGCAGCTACTGGACAGGGGGCATCTCCGGGGAGCTGTTTTTT. Encoded protein: CASSYWTGGISGELFF. Complete variable domain (other parts from reference TRBV5-1 and TRBJ2-2): KAGVTQTPRYLIKTRGQQVTLSCSPISGHRSVSWYQQTPGQGLQFLFEYFSETQRNKGNFPGRFSGRQFSNSRSEMNVSTLELGDSALYLCASSYWTGGISGELFFGEGSRLTVL.

V is TRBV11-2 and J is TRBJ2-7; 7 positions agree with TRBD2. The V gene's germline CDR1 is SGHAT and CDR2 FQNNGV. The trim removed 1 base at V and 3 bases at J, leaving 6 bases unmatched. CDR3 size: 15 residues. The CDR3, as DNA: TGTGCCAGCAGCTTAGTAGCGGGTATGTACTACGAGCAGTACTTC. It encodes CASSLVAGMYYEQYF.

This clone was found a few times. The chain combines TRBV6-6 with TRBJ1-6; D remains ambiguous. Germline lookup yields CDR1 MNHNY and CDR2 SVGAGI (reference sequence). Trimming stripped 6 bases from V and 7 bases from J, with 10 bases between. The CDR3 loop spans 13 amino acids. CDR3 coding DNA: TGTGCCAGCAGCTCTAGGAGCAATTCACCCCTCCACTTT. It translates to CASSSRSNSPLHF.

This sequence joins TRBV4-1 and TRBJ2-2; 7 bases fit TRBD1. Germline lookup yields CDR1 MGHRA and CDR2 YSYEKL. The CDR3 spans 16 residues. The trim removed 3 bases at V and 7 bases at J, leaving 11 bases unmatched. The CDR3 DNA reads as TGCGCCAGCAGCCAGGCCACAGGGGTCCCCGGCGGGGAGCTGTTTTTT. It yields the protein CASSQATGVPGGELFF.

The rearrangement links TRBV5-4 to TRBJ2-5, with D tentatively TRBD1 (6 bases). There are 14 residues in the CDR3. Germline V gene data show CDR1 as SGHNT and CDR2 as YYREEE (reference sequence). V was shortened by 2 bases and J by 5 bases, with 13 bases between the two germline ends. Here the CDR3 reads CASSLTGSSETQYF. CDR3 in DNA: TGTGCCAGCAGCTTAACAGGGAGTAGCGAGACCCAGTACTTC.

The CDR3 sequence: CASSLGGISYEQYF. DNA of the CDR3: TGTGCCAGCAGCCTCGGCGGGATCAGTTACGAGCAGTACTTC. This rearrangement joins TRBV9 to TRBJ2-7; perhaps TRBD2 as D (6 bases). V dropped 4 bases and J dropped 4 bases, with 15 bases sitting between them. Germline-derived CDR1 and CDR2 are SGDLS and YYNGEE. The CDR3 extends over 14 amino acids.

The J gene is TRBJ1-2, the V gene TRBV25-1; the D gene is possibly TRBD1 (6 bases). V gave up 2 bases and J gave up 7 bases, with 11 bases separating them. CDR1 and CDR2 (germline): MGHDK, SYGVNS. This CDR3 is built from 13 residues. CDR3 nucleotide sequence: TGTGCCAGCAGTGAAAGGGACATTGGTGGCTACACCTTC. Encoded protein: CASSERDIGGYTF.

The chain recombines TRBV29-1 with TRBJ2-5; TRBD2 matches at 8 bases. Germline V gene data show CDR1 as SQVTM and CDR2 as ANQGSEA. Trimming removed 4 bases from V and 7 bases from J; junction bases left unmatched: 11. This CDR3 comprises 14 residues. The DNA for the CDR3 is TGCAGCGTTGGTAGGAGCGGGGGATGGGGGACCCAGTACTTC. This gives the protein CSVGRSGGWGTQYF.

This clone was picked up a small number of times. The chain has TRBV2 and TRBJ1-1; D unclear. The germline V gene encodes CDR1 SNHLY and CDR2 FYNNEI. V was shortened by 6 bases and J by 0 bases, with 17 bases between the two germline ends. The CDR3 has 16 amino acids. This chain's CDR3 is CASREAERIMNTEAFF. The DNA of the CDR3 is TGTGCCAGCAGAGAGGCAGAACGTATCATGAACACTGAAGCTTTCTTT.

The chain is built from TRBV5-5 and TRBJ1-6; unclear D gene. CDR1 SGHKS and CDR2 YYEKEE come from the germline V gene (reference sequence). Trimming left V 0 bases short and J 6 bases short, with 10 bases between. CDR3 length: 15 residues. The CDR3, as DNA: TGTGCCAGCAGCTTGGTTGGCTTCGCTAATTCACCCCTCCACTTT. Amino acid sequence: CASSLVGFANSPLHF.